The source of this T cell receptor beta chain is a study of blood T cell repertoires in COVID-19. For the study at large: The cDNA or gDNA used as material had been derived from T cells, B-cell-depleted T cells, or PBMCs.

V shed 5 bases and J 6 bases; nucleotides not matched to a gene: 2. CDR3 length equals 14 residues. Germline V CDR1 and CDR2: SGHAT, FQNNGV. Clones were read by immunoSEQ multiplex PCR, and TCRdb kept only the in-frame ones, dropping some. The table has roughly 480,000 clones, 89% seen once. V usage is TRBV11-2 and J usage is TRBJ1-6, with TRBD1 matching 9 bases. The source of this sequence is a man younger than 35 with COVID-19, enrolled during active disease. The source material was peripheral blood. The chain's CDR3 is CASSTGQGNSPLHF. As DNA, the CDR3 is TGTGCCAGCAGCACGGGACAGGGTAATTCACCCCTCCACTTT.